The T cell receptor (beta chain) described here comes from a study of T cell responses to AZD1222 COVID-19 vaccine. Study-wide context: Pooling was applied to second doses at about 4 or about 12 weeks. Findings and limits, study-wide: Clonal diversity may have been underestimated in mostly white British donors.

Note on this clone: Its specificity is not known.

Data came from immunoSEQ multiplex PCR; TCRdb stores just in-frame clones and leaves some out. Among more than 100,000 clones listed, roughly nine tenths were seen once. Trimming at V came to 0 bases and at J to 6 bases, leaving 18 bases not matched to a gene. Germline assignment: CDR1 SGHNT and CDR2 YENEEA. This CDR3 is built from 19 residues. This chain connects TRBV11-3 to TRBJ2-7; 9 bases map to TRBD1. Source: peripheral blood, taken on day 0 of AZD1222 vaccination. This TCR was recovered from an adult in good health. CDR3 nucleotide sequence: TGTGCCAGCAGCTTAGATGCTCCCTCAGCGGGACAGGGCCGGGGCGAGCAGTACTTC. The encoded protein is CASSLDAPSAGQGRGEQYF.